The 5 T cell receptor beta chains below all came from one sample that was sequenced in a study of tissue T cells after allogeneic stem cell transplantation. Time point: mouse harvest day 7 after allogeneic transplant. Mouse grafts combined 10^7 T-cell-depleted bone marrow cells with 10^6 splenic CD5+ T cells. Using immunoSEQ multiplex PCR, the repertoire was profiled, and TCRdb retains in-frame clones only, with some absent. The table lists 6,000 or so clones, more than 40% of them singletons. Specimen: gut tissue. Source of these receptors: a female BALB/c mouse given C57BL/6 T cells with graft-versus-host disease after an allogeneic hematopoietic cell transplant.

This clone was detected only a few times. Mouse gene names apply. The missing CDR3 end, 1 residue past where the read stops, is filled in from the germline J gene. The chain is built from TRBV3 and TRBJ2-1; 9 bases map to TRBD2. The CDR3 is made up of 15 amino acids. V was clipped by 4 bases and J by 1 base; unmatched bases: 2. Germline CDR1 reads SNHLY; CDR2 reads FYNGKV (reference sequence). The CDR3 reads CASSSDWGNYAEQFF. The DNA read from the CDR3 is TGTGCCAGCAGCTCGGACTGGGGCAACTATGCTGAGCAGTTC.

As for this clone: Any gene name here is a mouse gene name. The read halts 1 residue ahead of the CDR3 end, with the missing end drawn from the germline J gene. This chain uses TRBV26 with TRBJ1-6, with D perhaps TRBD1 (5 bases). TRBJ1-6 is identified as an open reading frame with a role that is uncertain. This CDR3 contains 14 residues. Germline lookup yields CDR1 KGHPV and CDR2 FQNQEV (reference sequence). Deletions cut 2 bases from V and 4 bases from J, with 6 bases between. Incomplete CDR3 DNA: TGTGCCAGCAGTCTGGGACAATATAATTCGCCCCTCTAC. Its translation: CASSLGQYNSPLY. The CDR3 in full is CASSLGQYNSPLYF.

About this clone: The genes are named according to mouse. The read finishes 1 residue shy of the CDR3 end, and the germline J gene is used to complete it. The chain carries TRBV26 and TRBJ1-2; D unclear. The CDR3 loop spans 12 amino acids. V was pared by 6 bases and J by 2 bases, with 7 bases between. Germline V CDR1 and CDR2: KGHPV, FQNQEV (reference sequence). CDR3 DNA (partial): TGTGCCAGCAGGAGGGTGAACTCCGACTACACC. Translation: CASRRVNSDYT. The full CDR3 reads CASRRVNSDYTF.

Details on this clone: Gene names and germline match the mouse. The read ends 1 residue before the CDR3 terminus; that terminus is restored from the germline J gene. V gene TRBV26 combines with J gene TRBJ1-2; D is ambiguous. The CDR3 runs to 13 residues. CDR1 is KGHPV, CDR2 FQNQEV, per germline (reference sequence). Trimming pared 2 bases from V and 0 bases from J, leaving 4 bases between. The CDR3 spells CASSLETNSDYTF. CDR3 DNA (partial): TGTGCCAGCAGTCTGGAAACAAACTCCGACTACACC.

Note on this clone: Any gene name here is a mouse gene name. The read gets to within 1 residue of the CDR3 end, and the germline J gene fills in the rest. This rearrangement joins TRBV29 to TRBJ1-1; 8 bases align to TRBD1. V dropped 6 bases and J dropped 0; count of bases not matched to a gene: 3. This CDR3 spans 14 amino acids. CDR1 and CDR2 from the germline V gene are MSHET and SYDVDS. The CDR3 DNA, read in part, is TGTGCTAGCAGGCCGGGACAGGCAAACACAGAAGTCTTC. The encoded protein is CASRPGQANTEVF. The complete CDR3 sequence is CASRPGQANTEVFF.